Listed below are T cell receptor beta chains from one sample, sequenced in a study of blood T cell repertoires in COVID-19. TCRdb's copy holds only in-frame clones and misses some; the assay was immunoSEQ multiplex PCR. The table includes 45,000 to 70,000 clones, approximately 81% detected once. Sequenced sample: peripheral blood. These receptors were collected from a woman aged 80 or over with acute or convalescent COVID-19. Both conserved end residues are part of each CDR3. D genes are given only for firm matches. Clone size is not always given. Where it is, it says once, few, many or a class for expanded clones.

D gene	V gene	J gene	clone size	CDR3 protein	CDR3 DNA
NA	TRBV14	TRBJ2-2	NA	CASSQVWGGGTGELFF	TGTGCCAGCAGCCAAGTTTGGGGGGGCGGCACCGGGGAGCTGTTTTTT
TRBD1	TRBV5-1	TRBJ2-7	once	CASSSRQGPFYEQYF	TGCGCCAGCAGCTCCAGACAGGGACCATTCTACGAGCAGTACTTC
TRBD1	TRBV29-1	TRBJ1-1	few	CSVRTGTAYTEAFF	TGCAGCGTTAGAACCGGGACAGCATACACTGAAGCTTTCTTT
NA	TRBV19	TRBJ1-5	NA	CASREVSNQPQHF	TGTGCCAGTAGGGAGGTTAGCAATCAGCCCCAGCATTTT
NA	TRBV7-8	TRBJ2-3	NA	CASSPGWTPPADTQYF	TGTGCCAGCAGCCCAGGGTGGACACCCCCGGCAGATACGCAGTATTTT
TRBD2	TRBV11-2	TRBJ2-3	NA	CASSLNVAGGFPSDTQYF	TGTGCCAGCAGCTTAAATGTAGCGGGGGGTTTCCCCTCCGATACGCAGTATTTT
NA	TRBV7-2	TRBJ2-2	NA	CASSSTGEGSVTGELFF	TGTGCCAGCAGCTCCACCGGCGAGGGCTCGGTAACCGGGGAGCTGTTTTTT
NA	TRBV5-1	TRBJ1-1	NA	CASSFSLPGGTEAFF	TGCGCCAGCAGTTTTTCCCTACCGGGGGGCACTGAAGCTTTCTTT
NA	TRBV19	TRBJ2-1	once	CASRRSASPDNEQFF	TGTGCCAGCCGACGGTCGGCTAGCCCTGACAATGAGCAGTTCTTC
TRBD1	TRBV11-2	TRBJ2-1	NA	CASSALRTGFDNEQFF	TGTGCCAGCAGCGCCCTAAGGACAGGTTTTGACAATGAGCAGTTCTTC
TRBD1	TRBV19	TRBJ1-4	NA	CASSPQSRDRGFPKLFF	TGTGCCAGTAGTCCGCAATCCCGGGACAGGGGATTTCCTAAACTGTTTTTT
NA	TRBV12-3/TRBV12-4	TRBJ2-5	NA	CASSQGETQYF	TGTGCCAGCAGCCAGGGGGAGACCCAGTACTTC
TRBD1	TRBV5-1	TRBJ1-5	NA	CASSSLGGQPQHF	TGCGCCAGCAGTAGTTTAGGGGGCCAGCCCCAGCATTTT
NA	TRBV18	TRBJ1-3	NA	CASSPLGAPGNTIYF	TGTGCCAGCTCACCACTGGGGGCACCTGGAAACACCATATATTTT
NA	TRBV7-3	TRBJ2-3	NA	CASSLSGVSTDTQYF	TGTGCCAGCAGCTTAAGCGGGGTTAGCACAGATACGCAGTATTTT
NA	TRBV7-9	TRBJ2-3	NA	CASSLEGSTDTQYF	TGTGCCAGCAGCTTAGAGGGGAGCACAGATACGCAGTATTTT
NA	TRBV5-4	TRBJ1-1	few	CASSNSRDTEAFF	TGTGCCAGCAGCAATTCGCGGGACACTGAAGCTTTCTTT
TRBD1	TRBV6-5	TRBJ1-1	NA	CASSRQGEAFF	TGTGCCAGCAGTCGACAGGGTGAAGCTTTCTTT
TRBD1	TRBV3-1/TRBV3-2	TRBJ1-5	NA	CASSQDQGGNQPQHF	TGTGCCAGCAGCCAAGATCAGGGGGGCAATCAGCCCCAGCATTTT
NA	TRBV19	TRBJ1-5	NA	CASSIGLSNQPQHF	TGTGCCAGTAGTATAGGTCTTAGCAATCAGCCCCAGCATTTT
TRBD1	TRBV7-9	TRBJ1-1	NA	CASSSRQGMNTEAFF	TGTGCCAGCAGCAGCCGACAGGGCATGAACACTGAAGCTTTCTTT
NA	TRBV5-6	TRBJ1-2	NA	CASSSAGFGYTF	TGTGCCAGCAGCTCGGCGGGGTTCGGCTACACCTTC
TRBD1	TRBV7-8	TRBJ1-5	NA	CASSPGDRGIRGNQPQHF	TGTGCCAGCAGCCCCGGAGACAGGGGAATAAGAGGCAATCAGCCCCAGCATTTT
TRBD1	TRBV6-5	TRBJ1-1	NA	CASQGQGGTEAFF	TGTGCCAGCCAAGGACAGGGGGGTACTGAAGCTTTCTTT
TRBD1	TRBV11-3	TRBJ1-1	NA	CASSSGQLNTEAFF	TGTGCCAGCAGCTCGGGACAGTTAAACACTGAAGCTTTCTTT
TRBD1	TRBV3-1/TRBV3-2	TRBJ2-3	NA	CASSQTGTDTQYF	TGTGCCAGCAGCCAGACAGGGACAGATACGCAGTATTTT
TRBD2	TRBV5-4	TRBJ2-5	NA	CASSAGTSTVETQYF	TGTGCCAGCAGTGCCGGGACTAGTACTGTGGAGACCCAGTACTTC
TRBD1	TRBV6-6	TRBJ1-4	NA	CASSSTGGGEKLFF	TGTGCCAGCAGTTCGACAGGGGGGGGTGAAAAACTGTTTTTT
NA	TRBV3-1/TRBV3-2	TRBJ1-1	NA	CASSQAGVANTEAFF	TGTGCCAGCAGCCAAGCAGGGGTTGCGAACACTGAAGCTTTCTTT
TRBD1	TRBV10-2	TRBJ2-7	NA	CASRGATGGEYEQYF	TGCGCCAGCAGGGGGGCGACAGGGGGCGAGTACGAGCAGTACTTC
TRBD1	TRBV6-5	TRBJ1-2	NA	CASRNRGNYTF	TGTGCCAGCAGAAACAGGGGTAACTACACCTTC
NA	TRBV5-6	TRBJ1-1	NA	CASSLIRGAEAFF	TGTGCCAGCAGCTTAATTCGGGGAGCTGAAGCTTTCTTT
NA	TRBV11-1	TRBJ2-3	NA	CASSLTGFGVTDTQYF	TGTGCCAGCAGCTTAACAGGGTTCGGGGTCACAGATACGCAGTATTTT
TRBD1	TRBV6-5	TRBJ1-1	NA	CASSQQGRAFF	TGTGCCAGCAGCCAACAGGGGCGAGCTTTCTTT
NA	TRBV10-3	TRBJ2-5	NA	CAISRTDQETQYF	TGTGCCATCAGTCGGACAGATCAAGAGACCCAGTACTTC
NA	TRBV6-5	TRBJ1-3	NA	CAGRLPGGNTIYF	TGTGCCGGCAGACTCCCGGGAGGAAACACCATATATTTT
NA	TRBV7-3	TRBJ2-3	NA	CASSLGSSTDTQYF	TGTGCCAGCAGCTTAGGCTCCTCCACAGATACGCAGTATTTT
NA	TRBV27	TRBJ1-5	NA	CASKFRGFASSDQPQHF	TGTGCCAGCAAGTTTAGGGGTTTCGCATCTTCCGATCAGCCCCAGCATTTT
TRBD1	TRBV14	TRBJ2-5	once	CASSSQTGETQYF	TGTGCCAGCAGTTCTCAGACAGGGGAGACCCAGTACTTC
NA	TRBV5-1	TRBJ2-5	NA	CASSAQGNQETQYF	TGCGCCAGCAGCGCTCAGGGGAACCAAGAGACCCAGTACTTC
TRBD1	TRBV7-2	TRBJ1-4	once	CASSTRQGSGEKLFF	TGTGCCAGCAGCACGCGACAGGGGAGTGGTGAAAAACTGTTTTTT
TRBD1	TRBV5-6	TRBJ1-1	NA	CASSLLDRDTEAFF	TGTGCCAGCAGCTTGTTGGACAGGGACACTGAAGCTTTCTTT
TRBD2	TRBV10-1	TRBJ2-5	NA	CASSDRAGETQYF	TGCGCCAGCAGTGACCGAGCGGGGGAGACCCAGTACTTC
NA	TRBV30	TRBJ1-5	NA	CAWSADTSNQPQHF	TGTGCCTGGAGTGCCGACACGAGCAATCAGCCCCAGCATTTT
TRBD1	TRBV6-1	TRBJ2-4	NA	CASSGRDSLAKNIQYF	TGTGCCAGCAGTGGCCGGGACAGCCTAGCCAAAAACATTCAGTACTTC
NA	TRBV5-1	TRBJ1-4	NA	CASSVTGLANEKLFF	TGCGCCAGCAGCGTAACAGGGTTGGCTAATGAAAAACTGTTTTTT
TRBD1	TRBV7-9	TRBJ2-3	NA	CASSIGQGMIDTQYF	TGTGCCAGCAGCATCGGACAGGGGATGATAGATACGCAGTATTTT
TRBD1	TRBV11-2	TRBJ2-7	NA	CASSVSGTVLYEQYF	TGTGCCAGCAGCGTTTCCGGGACAGTCCTATACGAGCAGTACTTC
TRBD1	TRBV3-1/TRBV3-2	TRBJ1-1	NA	CASSEQGMRLDTEAFF	TGTGCCAGCAGCGAACAGGGGATGCGGTTGGACACTGAAGCTTTCTTT
TRBD1	TRBV9	TRBJ1-5	few	CASSLGDRSGQPQHF	TGTGCCAGCAGCCTAGGGGACAGGTCGGGGCAGCCCCAGCATTTT
NA	TRBV11-3	TRBJ1-2	NA	CASSLNQYSYGYTF	TGTGCCAGCAGCTTGAATCAGTACAGCTATGGCTACACCTTC
NA	TRBV5-4	TRBJ2-7	NA	CASSFGQGLSEQYF	TGTGCCAGCAGCTTCGGTCAGGGCTTAAGTGAGCAGTACTTC
NA	TRBV6-2/TRBV6-3	TRBJ1-1	NA	CASSYSTIRVLAEDGTEAFF	TGTGCCAGCAGTTACTCGACAATCCGAGTCTTGGCCGAAGATGGCACTGAAGCTTTCTTT
TRBD1	TRBV3-1/TRBV3-2	TRBJ2-7	NA	CASSYFSGTGGFEQYF	TGTGCCAGCAGCTATTTCTCCGGGACAGGGGGTTTCGAGCAGTACTTC
NA	TRBV13	TRBJ2-2	NA	CASTGQANTGELFF	TGTGCCAGCACCGGACAAGCGAACACCGGGGAGCTGTTTTTT
TRBD1	TRBV19	TRBJ2-3	NA	CASSIRGGATTQYF	TGTGCCAGTAGTATAAGAGGGGGCGCAACCACGCAGTATTTT
NA	TRBV29-1	TRBJ2-3	NA	CSVDTGGGIDTQYF	TGCAGCGTTGATACGGGGGGCGGGATAGATACGCAGTATTTT